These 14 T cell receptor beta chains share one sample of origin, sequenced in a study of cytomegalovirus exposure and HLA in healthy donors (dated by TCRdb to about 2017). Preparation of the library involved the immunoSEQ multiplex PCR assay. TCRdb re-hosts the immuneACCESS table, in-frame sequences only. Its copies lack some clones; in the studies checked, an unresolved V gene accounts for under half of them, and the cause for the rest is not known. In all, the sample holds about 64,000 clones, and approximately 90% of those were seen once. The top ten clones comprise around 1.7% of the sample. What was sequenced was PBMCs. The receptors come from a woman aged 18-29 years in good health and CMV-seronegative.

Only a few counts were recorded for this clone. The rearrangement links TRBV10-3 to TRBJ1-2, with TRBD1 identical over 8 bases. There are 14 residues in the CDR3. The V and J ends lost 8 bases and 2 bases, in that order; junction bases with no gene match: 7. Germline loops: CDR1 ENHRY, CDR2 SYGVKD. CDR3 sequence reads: CAIRDRSLNYGYTF. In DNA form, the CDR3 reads TGTGCCATCCGGGACAGGTCCCTGAACTATGGCTACACCTTC.

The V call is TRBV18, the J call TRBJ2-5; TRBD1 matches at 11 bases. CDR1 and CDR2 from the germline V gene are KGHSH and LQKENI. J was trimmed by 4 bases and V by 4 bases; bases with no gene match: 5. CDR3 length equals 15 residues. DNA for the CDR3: TGTGCCAGCTCACGAGGACAGGGGGCGAGAGAGACCCAGTACTTC. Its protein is CASSRGQGARETQYF.

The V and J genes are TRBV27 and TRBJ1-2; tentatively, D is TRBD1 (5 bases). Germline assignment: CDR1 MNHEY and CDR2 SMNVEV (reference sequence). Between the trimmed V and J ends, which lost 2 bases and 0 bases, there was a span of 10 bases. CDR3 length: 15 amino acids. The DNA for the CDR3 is TGTGCCAGCAGTTTACAGGGTAGGGCTAACTATGGCTACACCTTC. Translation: CASSLQGRANYGYTF.

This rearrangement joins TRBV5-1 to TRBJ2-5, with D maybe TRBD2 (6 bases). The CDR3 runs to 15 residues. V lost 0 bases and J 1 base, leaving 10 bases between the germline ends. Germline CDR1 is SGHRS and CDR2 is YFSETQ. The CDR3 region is CASSLGTTSQETQYF. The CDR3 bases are TGCGCCAGCAGCTTGGGGACTACCTCCCAAGAGACCCAGTACTTC. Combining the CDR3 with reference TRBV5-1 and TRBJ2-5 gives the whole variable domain KAGVTQTPRYLIKTRGQQVTLSCSPISGHRSVSWYQQTPGQGLQFLFEYFSETQRNKGNFPGRFSGRQFSNSRSEMNVSTLELGDSALYLCASSLGTTSQETQYFGPGTRLLVL.

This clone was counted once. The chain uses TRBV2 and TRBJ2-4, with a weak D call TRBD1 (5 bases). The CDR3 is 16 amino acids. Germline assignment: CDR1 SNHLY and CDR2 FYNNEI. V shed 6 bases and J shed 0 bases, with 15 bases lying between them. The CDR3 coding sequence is TGTGCCAGCAGGGAGACAGCGCCCATAGCCAAAAACATTCAGTACTTC. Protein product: CASRETAPIAKNIQYF.

CDR3 amino acids: CASSIGEDRDPTLRSNQPQHF. The DNA for the CDR3 is TGTGCCAGTAGTATAGGGGAGGACCGGGACCCGACCTTAAGGAGCAATCAGCCCCAGCATTTT. The gene calls are TRBV19 and TRBJ1-5, with D possibly TRBD1 on 5 matching bases. The CDR3 extends over 21 amino acids. Trimming cost V 1 base and J 1 base, with 26 bases left between them. Germline CDR1 is LNHDA and CDR2 is SQIVND (reference sequence).

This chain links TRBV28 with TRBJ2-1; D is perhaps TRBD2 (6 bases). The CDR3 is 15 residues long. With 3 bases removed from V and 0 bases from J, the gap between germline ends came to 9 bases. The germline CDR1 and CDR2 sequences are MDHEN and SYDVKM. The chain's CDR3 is CASSFQAGSYNEQFF. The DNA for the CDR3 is TGTGCCAGCAGTTTCCAAGCGGGCTCCTACAATGAGCAGTTCTTC.

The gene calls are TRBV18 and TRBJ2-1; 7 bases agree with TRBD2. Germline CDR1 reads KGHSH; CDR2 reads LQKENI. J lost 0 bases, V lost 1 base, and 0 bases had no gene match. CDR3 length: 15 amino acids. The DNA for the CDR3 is TGTGCCAGCTCACCACGGACTAGCTCCTACAATGAGCAGTTCTTC. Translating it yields CASSPRTSSYNEQFF.

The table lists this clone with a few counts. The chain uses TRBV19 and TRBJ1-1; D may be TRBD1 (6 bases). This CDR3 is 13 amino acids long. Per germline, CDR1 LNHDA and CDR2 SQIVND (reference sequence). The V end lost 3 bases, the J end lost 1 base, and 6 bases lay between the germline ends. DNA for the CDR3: TGTGCCAGTAGTATCAGGGGGAACACTGAAGCTTTCTTT. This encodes CASSIRGNTEAFF.

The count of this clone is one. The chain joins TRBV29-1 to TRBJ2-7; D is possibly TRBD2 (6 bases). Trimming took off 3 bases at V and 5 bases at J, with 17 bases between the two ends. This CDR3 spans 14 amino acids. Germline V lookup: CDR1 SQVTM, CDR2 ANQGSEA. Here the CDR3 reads CSVELGGGRNEQYF. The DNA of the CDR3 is TGCAGCGTTGAGCTAGGAGGAGGGCGAAACGAGCAGTACTTC.

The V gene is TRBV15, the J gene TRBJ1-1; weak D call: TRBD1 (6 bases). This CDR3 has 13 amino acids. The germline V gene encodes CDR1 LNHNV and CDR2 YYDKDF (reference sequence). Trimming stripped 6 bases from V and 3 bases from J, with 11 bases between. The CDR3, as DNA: TGTGCCACCAGGGAGGGGGGGTACACTGAAGCTTTCTTT. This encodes CATREGGYTEAFF.

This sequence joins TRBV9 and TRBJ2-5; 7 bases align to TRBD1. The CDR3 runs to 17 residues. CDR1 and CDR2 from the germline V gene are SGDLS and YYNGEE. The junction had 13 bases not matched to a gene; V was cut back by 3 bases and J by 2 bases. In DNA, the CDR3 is TGTGCCAGCAGCGATTCAATACCGGGGACAGCTCAAGAGACCCAGTACTTC. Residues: CASSDSIPGTAQETQYF.

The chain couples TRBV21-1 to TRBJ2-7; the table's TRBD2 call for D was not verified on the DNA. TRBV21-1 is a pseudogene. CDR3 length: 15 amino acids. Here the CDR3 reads CASSKVETPGYEQYF. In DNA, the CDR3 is TGTGCCAGCAGCAAAGTGGAAACCCCGGGGTACGAGCAGTACTTC.

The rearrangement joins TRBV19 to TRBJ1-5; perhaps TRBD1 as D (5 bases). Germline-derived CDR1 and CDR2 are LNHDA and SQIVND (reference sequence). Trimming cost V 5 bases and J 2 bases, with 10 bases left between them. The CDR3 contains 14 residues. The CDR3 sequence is CASSFTGGNQPQHF. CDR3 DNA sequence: TGTGCCAGTAGTTTCACGGGGGGCAATCAGCCCCAGCATTTT.